The source of this T cell receptor (beta chain) is a study of blood T cell repertoires in COVID-19. About the research overall: In each case, the material was cDNA or gDNA derived from T cells, B-cell-depleted T cells, or PBMCs.

Original data processing: The authors estimated nucleated cell counts from reference gene primer amplification. Generated by immunoSEQ multiplex PCR, the TCRdb table keeps only in-frame clones and is missing some. The DNA gave D and trimming, while V, J and clone size come from that table. This table has roughly 230,000 clones, about 83% appearing once. The germline CDR1 and CDR2 sequences are DFQATT and SNEGSKA (reference sequence). This CDR3 spans 10 amino acids. V lost 6 bases and J 4 bases, leaving 7 bases between the germline ends. This TCR was recovered from a woman aged 45-65 years with acute or convalescent COVID-19. V is TRBV20-1 and J is TRBJ2-7, with unresolved D. The sample consisted of peripheral blood. The CDR3 nucleotides are TGCAGTGCCGCGTGGTACGAGCAGTACTTC. This encodes CSAAWYEQYF.